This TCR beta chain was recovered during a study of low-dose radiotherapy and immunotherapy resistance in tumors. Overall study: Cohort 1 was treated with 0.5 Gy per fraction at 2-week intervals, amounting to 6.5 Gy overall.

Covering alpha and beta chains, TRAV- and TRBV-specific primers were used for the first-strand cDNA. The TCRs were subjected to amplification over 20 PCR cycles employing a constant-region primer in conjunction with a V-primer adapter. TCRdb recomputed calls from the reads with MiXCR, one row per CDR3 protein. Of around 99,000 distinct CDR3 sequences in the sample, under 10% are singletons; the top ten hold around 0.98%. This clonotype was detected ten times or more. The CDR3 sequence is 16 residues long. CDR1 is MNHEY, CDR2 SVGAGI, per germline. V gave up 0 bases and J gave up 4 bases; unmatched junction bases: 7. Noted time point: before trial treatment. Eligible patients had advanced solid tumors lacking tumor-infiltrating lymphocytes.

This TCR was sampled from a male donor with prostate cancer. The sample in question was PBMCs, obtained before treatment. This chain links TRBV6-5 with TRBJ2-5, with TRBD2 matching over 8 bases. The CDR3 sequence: CASSYSYGRAGETQYF. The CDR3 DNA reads TGTGCCAGCAGTTACTCGTACGGGAGGGCCGGAGAGACCCAGTACTTC.